The rows below give T cell receptor beta chains drawn from one sample of a study of radiotherapy plus CTLA-4 blockade in lung cancer. Measured with immunoSEQ multiplex PCR; TCRdb has only the in-frame clones, and not every one. The sample shows roughly 50,000 clones, approximately 86% of them seen only once. This sample comprised peripheral blood, obtained from a patient treated with radiotherapy plus ipilimumab. These receptors all come from a human donor with non-small cell lung cancer that progressed on radiotherapy plus ipilimumab. Some clones in this sample may be carry-over from other donors' samples. CDR3s include the opening cysteine and the closing phenylalanine or tryptophan. A D gene is named only where the DNA matches it firmly. Size is omitted from some rows. Given values are once, few, many or a class for expanded clones.

CDR3 DNA | CDR3 protein | J gene | clone size | V gene | D gene
TGCGCCAGCAGCCCGACAGGGGGGGGAGAGACCCAGTACTTC | CASSPTGGGETQYF | TRBJ2-5 | few | TRBV4-3 | TRBD1
TGTGCCAGCACCCTTGGAACTAACCAAGAGACCCAGTACTTC | CASTLGTNQETQYF | TRBJ2-5 | NA | TRBV13 | NA
TGCAGCGTCAGCGGTACTGAAGCTTTCTTT | CSVSGTEAFF | TRBJ1-1 | NA | TRBV29-1 | NA
TGTGCCTGGAGTCGATTGGGACAGGATTATAGCAATCAGCCCCAGCATTTT | CAWSRLGQDYSNQPQHF | TRBJ1-5 | NA | TRBV30 | TRBD1
TGTGCCTGGAGTAGAGGAGACCAAGAGACCCAGTACTTC | CAWSRGDQETQYF | TRBJ2-5 | NA | TRBV30 | NA
TGCGCCAGCAGCCAAGAGGGACTGCTGAGCACAGATACGCAGTATTTT | CASSQEGLLSTDTQYF | TRBJ2-3 | NA | TRBV4-1 | NA
TGCGCCAGCAGCCAAGGATGGACAGGGACCGGGGAGCTGTTTTTT | CASSQGWTGTGELFF | TRBJ2-2 | NA | TRBV4-3 | TRBD1
TGTGCCAGCAGCCCCCAAGTGACAGGGGGATCAAACATTCAGTACTTC | CASSPQVTGGSNIQYF | TRBJ2-4 | NA | TRBV4-2 | TRBD1
TGCAGTGCTAGAGGCCTCCGGGACAGCTTTTTT | CSARGLRDSFF | TRBJ1-4 | NA | TRBV20-1 | TRBD1
TGTGCCAGCAGCTTGGAGGTGATCGCAGCTAGCGCTGAAGCTTTCTTT | CASSLEVIAASAEAFF | TRBJ1-1 | NA | TRBV5-6 | NA
TGTGCCAGCAGTGAAGGGACTAGCGGTGTATACGAGCAGTACTTC | CASSEGTSGVYEQYF | TRBJ2-7 | NA | TRBV2 | TRBD2
TGCGCCAGCAGCTCAGACGCGGGGGGGCTTAGCTACGAGCAGTACTTC | CASSSDAGGLSYEQYF | TRBJ2-7 | NA | TRBV5-1 | TRBD2
TGTGCCAGCAGCCAAAATGACCGACTAGCGGGGGGGGAGCAGTTCTTC | CASSQNDRLAGGEQFF | TRBJ2-1 | NA | TRBV4-2 | TRBD2
TGTGCCAGCAGACCTCCTCGCGGGGGGAACACCGGGGAGCTGTTTTTT | CASRPPRGGNTGELFF | TRBJ2-2 | once | TRBV7-2 | TRBD2
TGTGCCAGCAGCCCCGACGACAGGGACTATGGCTACACCTTC | CASSPDDRDYGYTF | TRBJ1-2 | NA | TRBV13 | TRBD1
TGTGCCAGCAGCCTTCTCGACAGGGCTCAGCCCCAGCATTTT | CASSLLDRAQPQHF | TRBJ1-5 | NA | TRBV21-1 | NA
TGCGCCAGCAGCTATAATAGCGCGACCGGGGAGCTGTTTTTT | CASSYNSATGELFF | TRBJ2-2 | NA | TRBV5-1 | NA
TGTGCCAGCTCACTTGCAGGGTCTGAAGCTTTCTTT | CASSLAGSEAFF | TRBJ1-1 | NA | TRBV18 | NA
TGTGCCAGCAGTGAAGCAGGCGTATCCATCTATGGCTACACCTTC | CASSEAGVSIYGYTF | TRBJ1-2 | NA | TRBV25-1 | NA
TGTGCCATCAGTGAGTCGTCAGGGTTGGTAGCCAAAAACATTCAGTACTTC | CAISESSGLVAKNIQYF | TRBJ2-4 | NA | TRBV10-3 | NA
TGTGCCAGCAGCTTGGGGGGGGGCAGCACAGATACGCAGTATTTT | CASSLGGGSTDTQYF | TRBJ2-3 | NA | TRBV5-8 | NA
TGCGCCAGCAGCCCCTTTGGAGGGCCCACCTACGAGCAGTACTTC | CASSPFGGPTYEQYF | TRBJ2-7 | NA | TRBV5-1 | NA
TGCGCCAGCAGCCAAAATGAGGGGACTAGCGGCTACGAGCAGTACTTC | CASSQNEGTSGYEQYF | TRBJ2-7 | NA | TRBV4-1 | TRBD2
TGCGCCAGCAGGGGAGACAGGGAAGCTTTCTTT | CASRGDREAFF | TRBJ1-1 | NA | TRBV10-2 | NA
TGTGCCAGCAGTTACTGGGCGGGAGCGGCGGACGAGCAGTACTTC | CASSYWAGAADEQYF | TRBJ2-7 | NA | TRBV6-5 | TRBD2
TGCGCCAGCACCATATCCTGGACTGGCGAGCAGTACTTC | CASTISWTGEQYF | TRBJ2-7 | NA | TRBV10-2 | NA
TGTGCCAGCAGCTTATCCAGGCCCCAGGGGGCCCAGCATTTT | CASSLSRPQGAQHF | TRBJ1-5 | NA | TRBV7-2 | TRBD1
TGTGCCAGCAGTTATCCGACTAGCGGGAGAGTAAACGAGCAGTACTTC | CASSYPTSGRVNEQYF | TRBJ2-7 | NA | TRBV5-4 | TRBD2
TGTGCCAGCAGCCTCGGGACAGGGGGATCTTATGAAAAACTGTTTTTT | CASSLGTGGSYEKLFF | TRBJ1-4 | NA | TRBV5-6 | TRBD1
TGTGCCAGCAGAGTTGGGGAGTACGAGCAGTACTTC | CASRVGEYEQYF | TRBJ2-7 | few | TRBV7-2 | NA
TGTGCCAGCAGCTCCTACGCCACAGATACGCAGTATTTT | CASSSYATDTQYF | TRBJ2-3 | NA | TRBV11-2 | NA
TGCGCCAGCAGCTTGGAGGGGGGGCAGGATGAGCAGTTCTTC | CASSLEGGQDEQFF | TRBJ2-1 | NA | TRBV5-1 | NA
TGTGCCAGCAGCTTAGTTTTTTGGGAGATTTCCGACAATGAGCAGTTCTTC | CASSLVFWEISDNEQFF | TRBJ2-1 | NA | TRBV7-2 | NA
TGTGCCTGGAGTGCAATGACAAGGATCACTGAAGCTTTCTTT | CAWSAMTRITEAFF | TRBJ1-1 | few | TRBV30 | NA
TGTGCCAGTAGTGTATACAGGGAGGGCGAAAAACTGTTTTTT | CASSVYREGEKLFF | TRBJ1-4 | NA | TRBV19 | NA
TGCGCCAGCAGTGCCCCGTATAGCAATCAGCCCCAGCATTTT | CASSAPYSNQPQHF | TRBJ1-5 | NA | TRBV10-2 | NA
TGTGCCAGCAGCTTAGGGCGGGGGGCGATGGATACGCAGTATTTT | CASSLGRGAMDTQYF | TRBJ2-3 | NA | TRBV13 | TRBD2
TGTGCCAGCAGGTTTACAGGGCCGAACTATGGCTACACCTTC | CASRFTGPNYGYTF | TRBJ1-2 | NA | TRBV6-5 | NA
TGCAGCGTTGAACGGACAGGGACCTACGAGCAGTACTTC | CSVERTGTYEQYF | TRBJ2-7 | NA | TRBV29-1 | TRBD1
TGTGCCAGCAGTGAAGGGGGACAGGGGGCAGGTGGCTACACCTTC | CASSEGGQGAGGYTF | TRBJ1-2 | NA | TRBV2 | TRBD1
TGCGCCAGCAGCCGGGCTAGCGGGAGGTCCTACGAGCAGTACTTC | CASSRASGRSYEQYF | TRBJ2-7 | NA | TRBV4-3 | TRBD2
TGTGCCAGTCTCAACAGCGGGGGCGGTATATTCTCCTACGAGCAGTACTTC | CASLNSGGGIFSYEQYF | TRBJ2-7 | few | TRBV2 | TRBD2
TGTGCCAGCAGTTACGACCAGGGGACAGATACGCAGTATTTT | CASSYDQGTDTQYF | TRBJ2-3 | NA | TRBV6-5 | NA
TGTGCCAGTAGTATGCAGGGGGGCACCGGGGAGCTGTTTTTT | CASSMQGGTGELFF | TRBJ2-2 | NA | TRBV19 | NA
TGTGCCAGCAGTGACAAAGCGGGGGGCACAGATACGCAGTATTTT | CASSDKAGGTDTQYF | TRBJ2-3 | NA | TRBV6-4 | TRBD2
TGTGCCATCAGTGGAGGGCCTGGAAACACCATATATTTT | CAISGGPGNTIYF | TRBJ1-3 | NA | TRBV10-3 | NA